The source of this TCR beta chain is a study of T cell responses to AZD1222 COVID-19 vaccine (dated by TCRdb to the early 2020s). Regarding the study in general: Because spike-specific TCR depth and breadth did not differ between the two schedules, AZD1222 recipients who got a second dose at roughly 4 weeks were pooled with those who got a second dose at roughly 12 weeks. TCR sequencing was performed for 230 to 250 trial participants, of whom around 200 were given two doses of AZD1222 and approximately 25 were given two doses of MenACWY control vaccine. Enrollment into the trials was organized by age into subgroups of 18-55, 56-69 and 70-plus years, and those subgroups contained about 160, 30 and 59 TCR-sequenced participants, respectively. Results the study describes overall, beyond this receptor: Epitopes outside the regions mutated in the B.1.351 and B.1.1.7 variants were reportedly recognized by nearly half of the unique spike-specific TCRs. Because no day 14 peak-response samples were available, the repertoires could be characterized only after the peak T cell response. The 56-69-year group was small, and its depth increase did not reach significance, likely because of low power. Vaccine-associated CD4 TCRs spanned the whole spike protein, with dominant responses in regions 160-218 and 743-854. Participants were mostly white British, with more females than males. The authors suggested clonal diversity may have been underestimated. Conclusions about previously exposed vaccinees were limited because only six or seven AZD1222 recipients were SARS-CoV-2 seropositive at baseline. A significant rise in spike-specific TCR breadth and depth was observed after two AZD1222 doses relative to day 0 and relative to MenACWY recipients.

The time point label on this specimen signifies: baseline before first vaccination. Samples from vaccinated people were obtained from the UK trials COV001 and COV002, which included a single-blind randomized controlled phase 2/3 trial of AZD1222 (ChAdOx1 nCoV-19) in healthy adults. Trial participant PBMC samples were collected at day 0 and day 28 after the second dose for TCRbeta chain sequencing. To note about this clone: Its antigen is currently not known. No base qualities exist here, and no much larger clone lies one base off it.

The CDR3 regions of human TCRbeta chains were analyzed by immunosequencing. The study's processing was this. TCRs in the repertoires were compared against a reference library of SARS-CoV-2-specific TCRs that had been generated with the MIRA antigen-specificity platform. Breadth was defined as the fraction of unique TCRs that were SARS-CoV-2-associated. Depth was defined as the fraction of total T cells that were SARS-CoV-2-associated. Using the MIRA data, each spike-specific TCR was assigned both to the spike region to which the TCR was reactive and to a CD4 or CD8 class. Log10-transformed breadth and depth values were compared by one-way ANOVA with Sidak's multiple comparisons tests. In TCRdb, the immuneACCESS table is reduced to in-frame sequences with V and J assigned. These tables do not hold every clone; where another copy was compared, an unresolved V gene accounts for under half, and the others remain unexplained. The DNA gave D and trimming, while V, J and clone size come from that table. For this sample the table gives nearly 95,000 clones, of which 85% to 90% were detected only once. The top ten clonotypes cover over 7.5% of the sample.

The sequencing used peripheral blood, collected on day 0 of AZD1222 vaccination. The receptor was derived from an adult in good health.

The CDR3 protein is CASSPRGWGNQPQHF. The DNA reads TGTGCCAGCAGCCCCAGGGGTTGGGGCAATCAGCCCCAGCATTTT. The chain is assembled from TRBV3-1 (or the pseudogene TRBV3-2) and TRBJ1-5, and possibly TRBD1, on 6 matching bases. Sequences LGHDT (CDR1) and YNNKEL (CDR2) are obtained from the germline V gene (reference sequence). The CDR3 goes from the cysteine to the phenylalanine over 15 residues. Solely the CDR3 DNA is kept, with 45 bases framed from the first base. The junction shows trimming of 4 bases on V and 2 bases on J, plus 12 bases between the germline ends.